This TCR beta chain was retrieved from a study of T cell responses to AZD1222 COVID-19 vaccine. About the research overall: It was second doses at about 4 or about 12 weeks that were pooled. Study results and limitations: A mostly white British donor set with more females was recruited, and clonal diversity was possibly underestimated. Targeting of unmutated variant regions was reportedly seen in nearly half of spike-specific TCRs. Spike as a whole was targeted by vaccine-associated CD4 TCRs, dominant at 160-218 and 743-854.

Method: immunoSEQ multiplex PCR; TCRdb's copy keeps in-frame clones and lacks some. The sample has approximately 160,000 clones; 85% to 95% are singletons. About this clone itself: Its specificity is not known.

The V gene's germline CDR1 is WNHNN and CDR2 SYGVQD (reference sequence). The CDR3 sequence is 16 residues long. The V gene end was trimmed by 6 bases and the J gene end by 5 bases; junction bases not matched to a gene: 11. This chain joins TRBV10-1 and TRBJ2-4; 9 nucleotides agree with TRBD1. The receptor was derived from an adult in good health. Sequences were derived from peripheral blood, sampled on day 0 of AZD1222 vaccination. The CDR3 bases are TGCGCCAGCAGGGGGAACAGGGGGCGCGTCGAAAACATTCAGTACTTC. Its protein is CASRGNRGRVENIQYF.